This T cell receptor beta chain was obtained from a study of technical replicates of blood from a few donors. By proportion, this clone is medium-sized. This CDR3 contains 14 residues. V dropped 6 bases and J dropped 4 bases, with 14 bases sitting between them. In germline, CDR1 is MNHEY, CDR2 SVGAGI. Some clones are missing from TCRdb's copy, which holds only in-frame ones; the method was immunoSEQ multiplex PCR. The sample records about 48,000 clones, 90% to 95% being singletons. The chain carries TRBV6-5 and TRBJ2-3; the D gene is possibly TRBD2 (5 bases). Sequenced material: PBMCs. The receptor was derived from a human donor in good health. Some clones in this sample may be carry-over from other donors' samples. The CDR3 protein is CASSRTRTADTQYF. DNA for the CDR3: TGTGCCAGCAGCCGCACTAGGACGGCAGATACGCAGTATTTT.